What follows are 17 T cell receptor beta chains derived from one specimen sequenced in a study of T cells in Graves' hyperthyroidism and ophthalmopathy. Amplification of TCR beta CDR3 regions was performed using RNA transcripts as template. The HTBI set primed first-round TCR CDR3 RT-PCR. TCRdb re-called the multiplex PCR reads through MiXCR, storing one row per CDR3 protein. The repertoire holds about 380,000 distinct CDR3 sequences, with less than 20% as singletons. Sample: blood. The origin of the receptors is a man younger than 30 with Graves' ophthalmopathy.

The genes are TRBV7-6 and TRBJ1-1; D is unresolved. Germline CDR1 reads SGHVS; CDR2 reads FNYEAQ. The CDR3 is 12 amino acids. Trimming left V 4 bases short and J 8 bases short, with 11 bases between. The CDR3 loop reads CASSYGYSEAFF. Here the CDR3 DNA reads TGTGCCAGCAGCTATGGGTACTCCGAAGCTTTCTTT.

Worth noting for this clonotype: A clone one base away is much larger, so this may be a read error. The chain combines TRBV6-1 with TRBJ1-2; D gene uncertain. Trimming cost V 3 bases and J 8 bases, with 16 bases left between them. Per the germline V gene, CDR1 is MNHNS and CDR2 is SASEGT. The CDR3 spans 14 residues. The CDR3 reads CASSEAPRDTGYTF. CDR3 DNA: TGTGCCAGCAGTGAGGCCCCGCGGGATACCGGCTACACCTTC.

CDR3 DNA: TGTGCCATAGGCGAAGCAGGACAGGGGGTACTTGGCTACACCTTC. Its protein product is CAIGEAGQGVLGYTF. The rearrangement joins TRBV19 to TRBJ1-2, with 10 bases aligning to TRBD1. CDR1 is LNHDA and CDR2 is SQIVND in the germline V gene (reference sequence). Unmatched junction bases numbered 15, after V lost 10 bases and J lost 7 bases. There are 15 residues in the CDR3.

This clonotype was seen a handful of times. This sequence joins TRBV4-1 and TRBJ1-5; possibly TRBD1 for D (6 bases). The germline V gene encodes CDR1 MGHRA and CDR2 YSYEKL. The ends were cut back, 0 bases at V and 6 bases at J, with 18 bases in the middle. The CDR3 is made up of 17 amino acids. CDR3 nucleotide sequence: TGCGCCAGCAGCCAAGATGGACGAGGGGGATTCGGTCAGCCCCAGCATTTT. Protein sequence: CASSQDGRGGFGQPQHF.

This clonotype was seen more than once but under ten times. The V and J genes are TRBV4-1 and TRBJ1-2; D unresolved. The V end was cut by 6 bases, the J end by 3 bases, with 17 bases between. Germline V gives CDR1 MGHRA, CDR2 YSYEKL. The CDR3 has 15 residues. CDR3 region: CASRAPAAGDYGYTF. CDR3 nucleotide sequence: TGCGCCAGCAGAGCTCCTGCCGCAGGAGACTATGGCTACACCTTC.

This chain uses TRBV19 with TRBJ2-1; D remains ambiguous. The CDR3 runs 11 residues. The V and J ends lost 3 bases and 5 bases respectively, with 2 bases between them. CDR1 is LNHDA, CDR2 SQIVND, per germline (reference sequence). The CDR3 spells CASSIHNEQFF. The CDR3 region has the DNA TGTGCCAGTAGTATCCACAATGAGCAGTTCTTC. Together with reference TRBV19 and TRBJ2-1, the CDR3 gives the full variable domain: DGGITQSPKYLFRKEGQNVTLSCEQNLNHDAMYWYRQDPGQGLRLIYYSQIVNDFQKGDIAEGYSVSREKKESFPLTVTSAQKNPTAFYLCASSIHNEQFFGPGTRLTVL.

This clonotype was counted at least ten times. The CDR3 here is CASSLRGRLADYNEQFF. CDR3 DNA sequence: TGTGCCAGCAGCCTCCGGGGGAGGCTAGCGGACTACAATGAGCAGTTCTTC. The chain employs TRBV7-6 and TRBJ2-1, with 7 positions matching TRBD2. The CDR3 loop spans 17 amino acids. Unmatched junction bases numbered 13, after V lost 5 bases and J lost 3 bases. From germline, CDR1 is SGHVS and CDR2 FNYEAQ.

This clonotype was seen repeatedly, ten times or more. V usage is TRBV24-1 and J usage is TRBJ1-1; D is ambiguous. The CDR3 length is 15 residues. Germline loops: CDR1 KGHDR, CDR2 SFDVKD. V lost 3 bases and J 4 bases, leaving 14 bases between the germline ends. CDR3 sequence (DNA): TGTGCCACCAGTGATGGCGGAGATTGGGGCACTGAAGCTTTCTTT. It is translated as CATSDGGDWGTEAFF.

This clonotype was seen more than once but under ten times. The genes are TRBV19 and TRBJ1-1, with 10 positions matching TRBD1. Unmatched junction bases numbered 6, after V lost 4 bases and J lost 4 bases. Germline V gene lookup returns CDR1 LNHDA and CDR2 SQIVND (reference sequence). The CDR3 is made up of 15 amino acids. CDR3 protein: CASSSVDRGTTEAFF. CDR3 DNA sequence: TGTGCCAGTAGTAGTGTGGACAGGGGGACCACTGAAGCTTTCTTT.

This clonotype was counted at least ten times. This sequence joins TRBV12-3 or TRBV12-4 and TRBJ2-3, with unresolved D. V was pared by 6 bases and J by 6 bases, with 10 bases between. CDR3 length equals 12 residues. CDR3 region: CASSRVPDTQYF. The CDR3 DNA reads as TGTGCCAGCAGCCGGGTCCCGGATACGCAGTATTTT.

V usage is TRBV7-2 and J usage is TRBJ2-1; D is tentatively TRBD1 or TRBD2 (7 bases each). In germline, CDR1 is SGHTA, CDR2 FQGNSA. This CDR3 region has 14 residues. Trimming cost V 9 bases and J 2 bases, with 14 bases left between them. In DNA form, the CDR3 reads TGTGCCAGTAGTCAGGGGGGGGCCTACAATGAGCAGTTCTTC. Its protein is CASSQGGAYNEQFF.

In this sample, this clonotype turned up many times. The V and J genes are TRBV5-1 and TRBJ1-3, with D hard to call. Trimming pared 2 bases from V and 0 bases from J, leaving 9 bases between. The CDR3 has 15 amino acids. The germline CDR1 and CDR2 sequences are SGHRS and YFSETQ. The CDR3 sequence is CASSLIPSSGNTIYF. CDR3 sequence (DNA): TGCGCCAGCAGCTTAATACCTTCCTCTGGAAACACCATATATTTT.

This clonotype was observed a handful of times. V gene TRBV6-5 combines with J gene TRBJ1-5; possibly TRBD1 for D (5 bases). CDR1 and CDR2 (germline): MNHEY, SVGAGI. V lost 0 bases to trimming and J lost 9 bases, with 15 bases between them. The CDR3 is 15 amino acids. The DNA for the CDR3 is TGTGCCAGCAGTTACTCGTACGAGGGGACTCGGCCCCAGCATTTT. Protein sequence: CASSYSYEGTRPQHF.

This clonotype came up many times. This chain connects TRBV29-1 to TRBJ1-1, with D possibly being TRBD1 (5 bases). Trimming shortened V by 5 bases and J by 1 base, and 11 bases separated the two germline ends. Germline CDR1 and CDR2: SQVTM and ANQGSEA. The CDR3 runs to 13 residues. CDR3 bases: TGCAGCGTTCCCGGGACGGGGAACACTGAAGCTTTCTTT. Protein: CSVPGTGNTEAFF.

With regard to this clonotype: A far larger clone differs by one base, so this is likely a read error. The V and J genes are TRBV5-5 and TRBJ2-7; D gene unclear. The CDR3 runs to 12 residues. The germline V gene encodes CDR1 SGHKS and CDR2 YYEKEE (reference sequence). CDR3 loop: CAGSLAGYEQYF. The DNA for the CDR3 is TGTGCCGGCAGCTTGGCCGGGTACGAGCAGTACTTC.

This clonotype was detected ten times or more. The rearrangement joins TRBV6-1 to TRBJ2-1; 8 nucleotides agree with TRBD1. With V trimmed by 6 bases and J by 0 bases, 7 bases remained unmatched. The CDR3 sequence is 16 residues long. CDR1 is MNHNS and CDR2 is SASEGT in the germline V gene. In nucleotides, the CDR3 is TGTGCCAGCAGATCAGGGGGCGATCTCTCCTACAATGAGCAGTTCTTC. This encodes CASRSGGDLSYNEQFF.

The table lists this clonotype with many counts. The CDR3 is CASSLEGLRQGRYEQYF. As DNA, the CDR3 is TGTGCCAGCAGCTTAGAAGGGCTGCGACAGGGGCGGTACGAGCAGTACTTC. The chain has TRBV7-9 and TRBJ2-7; 8 bases are a match to TRBD1. Per germline, CDR1 SEHNR and CDR2 FQNEAQ (reference sequence). V trimming: 1 base; J trimming: 4 bases; junction bases outside the gene matches: 12. The CDR3 sequence is 17 residues long. Full variable domain (rest looked up from reference TRBV7-9 and TRBJ2-7): DTGVSQNPRHKITKRGQNVTFRCDPISEHNRLYWYRQTLGQGPEFLTYFQNEAQLEKSRLLSDRFSAERPKGSFSTLEIQRTEQGDSAMYLCASSLEGLRQGRYEQYFGPGTRLTVT.